What follows are 24 T cell receptor beta chains derived from one specimen sequenced in a study of cytomegalovirus exposure and HLA in healthy donors. The PCR was carried out with 60 Vbeta primers and 13 Jbeta primers. Profiling relied on immunoSEQ multiplex PCR, and the TCRdb table lists in-frame clones only, not all of them. Among 50,000 to 65,000 clones listed, about 71% were seen once. Sequencing was carried out using PBMCs. These receptors originate from a woman in her fifties or sixties in good health and CMV-seropositive.

The genes are TRBV19 and TRBJ2-5, with TRBD2 matching over 10 bases. Unmatched junction bases numbered 3, after V lost 7 bases and J lost 1 base. Germline assignment: CDR1 LNHDA and CDR2 SQIVND (reference sequence). The CDR3 is 14 residues long. DNA of the CDR3: TGTGCCAGTAAGAGGACTAGCGGCCAAGAGACCCAGTACTTC. Protein: CASKRTSGQETQYF.

The chain combines TRBV7-9 with TRBJ2-3; D is undetermined. V lost 3 bases and J lost 1, with 8 bases in between. The length of the CDR3 is 14 residues. Germline CDR1 is SEHNR and CDR2 is FQNEAQ (reference sequence). The DNA of the CDR3 is TGTGCCAGCAGCTTTGGAGTGGGCACAGATACGCAGTATTTT. Its translation: CASSFGVGTDTQYF.

This clone was recorded a few times. The V gene is TRBV28, the J gene TRBJ2-1; 14 positions agree with TRBD2. Germline assignment: CDR1 MDHEN and CDR2 SYDVKM. After removal of 9 bases from V and 9 bases from J, the junction contained 7 bases not matched to a gene. The CDR3 has 14 residues. For the CDR3, the DNA is TGTGCCAGGCCGGGACTAGCGGGAGAGGGTGAGCAGTTCTTC. Translating it yields CARPGLAGEGEQFF.

This chain joins TRBV10-3 and TRBJ1-4, with a tentative D call TRBD1 (6 bases). The CDR3 has 15 residues. Germline lookup yields CDR1 ENHRY and CDR2 SYGVKD. V was pared by 5 bases and J by 4 bases, with 14 bases between. CDR3 sequence: CAISRGGGDNEKLFF. The CDR3 nucleotides are TGTGCCATCAGTCGAGGGGGGGGCGATAATGAAAAACTGTTTTTT.

The J gene is TRBJ2-1, the V gene TRBV2; 8 bases align to TRBD2. The ends lost 10 bases at V and 6 bases at J; junction bases unmatched: 11. The CDR3 length is 14 residues. Germline V CDR1 and CDR2: SNHLY, FYNNEI. This CDR3 is CATQGPRGGNEQFF. The DNA for the CDR3 is TGTGCCACCCAAGGTCCCCGGGGGGGCAATGAGCAGTTCTTC.

This clone was seen a handful of times. As DNA, the CDR3 is TGTGCCAGCAGTAGACAGGGGACGAACATTCAGTACTTC. Translating gives CASSRQGTNIQYF. The V call is TRBV27, the J call TRBJ2-4; 8 bases agree with TRBD1. Germline CDR1 is MNHEY and CDR2 is SMNVEV (reference sequence). The V gene end was trimmed by 5 bases and the J gene end by 7 bases; junction bases not matched to a gene: 4. The CDR3 covers 13 residues.

The chain uses TRBV5-5 and TRBJ2-3, with D possibly TRBD1 on 6 matching bases. Germline loops: CDR1 SGHKS, CDR2 YYEKEE (reference sequence). Trimming left V 4 bases short and J 2 bases short, with 11 bases between. This CDR3 spans 14 amino acids. CDR3 DNA: TGTGCCAGCAGCCCCAGGGACACCACAGATACGCAGTATTTT. This sequence encodes CASSPRDTTDTQYF.

The chain recombines TRBV2 with TRBJ2-5; D unresolved. From germline, CDR1 is SNHLY and CDR2 FYNNEI. With 2 bases removed from V and 4 bases from J, the gap between germline ends came to 14 bases. The CDR3 contains 15 residues. Here the CDR3 DNA reads TGTGCCAGCAGTGAATGGGCAGTGGCTATAGAGACCCAGTACTTC. It encodes CASSEWAVAIETQYF.

The V and J genes are TRBV7-9 and TRBJ1-6; no clear D. The CDR3 runs to 15 residues. Trimming took off 0 bases at V and 5 bases at J, with 8 bases between the two ends. CDR1 and CDR2 from the germline V gene are SEHNR and FQNEAQ (reference sequence). The CDR3 region is CASSLATNNNSPLHF. CDR3 bases: TGTGCCAGCAGCTTAGCAACAAATAATAATTCACCCCTCCACTTT.

This rearrangement joins TRBV6-6 to TRBJ1-5; D may be TRBD1 (6 bases). This CDR3 region has 15 residues. V was clipped by 2 bases and J by 6 bases, with 14 bases between them. Germline assignment: CDR1 MNHNY and CDR2 SVGAGI (reference sequence). The CDR3 region is CASSYADRIGQPQHF. CDR3 in DNA: TGTGCCAGCAGTTACGCCGACAGGATAGGTCAGCCCCAGCATTTT.

This chain uses TRBV6-5 with TRBJ1-6; possibly TRBD1 for D (6 bases). V was trimmed by 2 bases and J by 8 bases, leaving 10 bases between them. Looked up from germline, CDR1 is MNHEY and CDR2 is SVGAGI. The length of the CDR3 is 14 residues. CDR3 DNA sequence: TGTGCCAGCAGTTACGGTCCAGGGGATTCACCCCTCCACTTT. Residues: CASSYGPGDSPLHF.

Comment on this clone: This sample also contains other DNA sequences that code for the same CDR3. The chain uses TRBV5-1 and TRBJ2-7, with TRBD1 matching 12 bases. CDR1 is SGHRS, CDR2 YFSETQ, per germline. Losses at the gene ends were 5 bases for V and 7 bases for J; bases not matched to a gene: 7. This CDR3 region has 14 residues. This chain's CDR3 is CASSYRDRGLEQYF. The CDR3, as DNA: TGCGCCAGCAGTTACCGGGACAGGGGGCTTGAGCAGTACTTC.

This chain's CDR3 is CASRVRDRPYQPQHF. The CDR3, as DNA: TGTGCCAGCAGGGTCCGGGACAGACCCTATCAGCCCCAGCATTTT. The rearrangement joins TRBV28 to TRBJ1-5, with 7 bases fitting TRBD1. CDR1 and CDR2 (germline): MDHEN, SYDVKM. Losses at the gene ends were 6 bases for V and 5 bases for J; bases not matched to a gene: 10. This CDR3 has 15 amino acids.

The chain combines TRBV7-6 with TRBJ1-5; TRBD1 might be the D (5 bases). The CDR3 covers 13 residues. Trimming cost V 5 bases and J 6 bases, with 11 bases left between them. Germline CDR1 and CDR2: SGHVS and FNYEAQ. The CDR3 coding sequence is TGTGCCAGCAGCCGAGACAGATCTCAGCCCCAGCATTTT. This gives the protein CASSRDRSQPQHF.

V gene TRBV7-3 combines with J gene TRBJ2-1; TRBD2 matches 10 bases. After removal of 5 bases from V and 5 bases from J, the junction contained 9 bases not matched to a gene. The CDR3 loop spans 16 amino acids. Germline V CDR1 and CDR2: SGHTA, FQGTGA. CDR3 in amino acids: CASSPRSGRENNEQFF. CDR3 nucleotide sequence: TGTGCCAGCAGCCCCAGGAGCGGGAGGGAGAACAATGAGCAGTTCTTC.

The chain recombines TRBV29-1 with TRBJ2-1; the D gene is possibly TRBD1 (6 bases). V lost 5 bases, J lost 9 bases, and 20 bases lay in between. Per germline, CDR1 SQVTM and CDR2 ANQGSEA. The CDR3 has 14 amino acids. CDR3 sequence (DNA): TGCAGCGTTCTAGGGGGTCTTCCCGGAGGTGAGCAGTTCTTC. Protein: CSVLGGLPGGEQFF.

The chain carries TRBV21-1 and TRBJ2-7; the tabulated D call, TRBD2, remains unverified against the DNA. TRBV21-1 is an annotated pseudogene. The CDR3 is 12 amino acids. The CDR3 here is CASSKRLCEQYF. The CDR3 nucleotides are TGTGCCAGCAGCAAGAGATTATGCGAGCAGTACTTC.

Here the CDR3 DNA reads TGTGCCAGCAGCAGCGGGGCCCAAGAGACCCAGTACTTC. As protein: CASSSGAQETQYF. The chain combines TRBV11-2 with TRBJ2-5; 7 bases are shared with TRBD2. The germline gives CDR1 SGHAT, CDR2 FQNNGV. With V trimmed by 5 bases and J by 1 base, 1 base remained unmatched. The CDR3 sequence is 13 residues long.

This clone was observed a few times. The chain carries TRBV5-1 and TRBJ2-1; TRBD2 matches at 7 bases. CDR1 and CDR2 from the germline V gene are SGHRS and YFSETQ. The CDR3 sequence is 13 residues long. The ends lost 7 bases at V and 8 bases at J; junction bases unmatched: 9. The DNA of the CDR3 is TGCGCCAGCTGGGACGGGGGGTTAGATGAGCAGTTCTTC. This codes for CASWDGGLDEQFF.

The V gene is TRBV6-5, the J gene TRBJ2-5, with 7 positions matching TRBD2. The CDR3 runs 14 residues. The V and J ends lost 1 base and 3 bases, in that order; junction bases with no gene match: 2. CDR1 MNHEY and CDR2 SVGAGI come from the germline V gene. In nucleotides, the CDR3 is TGTGCCAGCAGTTACTGGGGGGGGGAAGAGACCCAGTACTTC. It yields the protein CASSYWGGEETQYF.

The rearrangement joins TRBV28 to TRBJ2-5, with D perhaps matching TRBD2 (6 bases). Germline CDR1 MDHEN, CDR2 SYDVKM. The CDR3 runs to 15 residues. The V end lost 5 bases, the J end lost 5 bases, and 18 bases lay between the germline ends. The DNA of the CDR3 is TGTGCCAGCAGTGGCTCCGGGGGTACCCAGGAGACCCAGTACTTC. It is translated as CASSGSGGTQETQYF.

The chain has TRBV11-2 and TRBJ2-1; no reliable D call. The CDR3 is 13 amino acids. The V end lost 2 bases, the J end lost 5 bases, and 7 bases lay between the germline ends. Per the germline V gene, CDR1 is SGHAT and CDR2 is FQNNGV. The CDR3: CASSLSRNNEQFF. CDR3 sequence (DNA): TGTGCCAGCAGCTTATCCAGAAACAATGAGCAGTTCTTC. The variable domain in full, with the rest retrieved from reference TRBV11-2 and TRBJ2-1, is EAGVAQSPRYKIIEKRQSVAFWCNPISGHATLYWYQQILGQGPKLLIQFQNNGVVDDSQLPKDRFSAERLKGVDSTLKIQPAKLEDSAVYLCASSLSRNNEQFFGPGTRLTVL.

This clone was counted a single time. V and J are TRBV9 and TRBJ1-2; maybe TRBD1 (5 bases). The CDR3 has 14 residues. Germline CDR1 and CDR2: SGDLS and YYNGEE. With 4 bases removed from V and 9 bases from J, the gap between germline ends came to 19 bases. The CDR3 sequence: CASSTRPSGPRYTF. Written as DNA, the CDR3 is TGTGCCAGCAGCACGAGGCCCTCAGGGCCACGCTACACCTTC.

This chain connects TRBV7-9 to TRBJ1-2, with 7 bases matching TRBD1. The CDR3 is 13 residues long. V was pared by 5 bases and J by 6 bases, with 6 bases of the junction left unmatched. Germline CDR1 reads SEHNR; CDR2 reads FQNEAQ (reference sequence). As DNA, the CDR3 is TGTGCCAGCAGCCCAGACAGGGTCCATGGCTACACCTTC. Translated: CASSPDRVHGYTF. Looking up the rest from reference TRBV7-9 and TRBJ1-2 gives the full variable domain: DTGVSQNPRHKITKRGQNVTFRCDPISEHNRLYWYRQTLGQGPEFLTYFQNEAQLEKSRLLSDRFSAERPKGSFSTLEIQRTEQGDSAMYLCASSPDRVHGYTFGSGTRLTVV.